This T cell receptor (beta chain) derives from a study of CD8 T cells in ankylosing spondylitis. Study findings and constraints: Earlier studies detected some motif variants in reactive arthritis synovial fluid and blood.

TCRdb ran MiXCR on the 5' RACE reads and lists one entry per CDR3 protein. In the table there are hundreds of thousands of distinct CDR3 sequences, approximately 7.6% of which are singletons. The CDR3 covers 13 residues. The ends were cut back, 9 bases at V and 5 bases at J, with 14 bases in the middle. CDR1 is MNHEY and CDR2 is SVGEGT in the germline V gene. This clonotype was counted many times. Antigen: not known. This clonotype was obtained from a female donor with ankylosing spondylitis or in good health (not recorded which). The rearrangement links TRBV6-2 or TRBV6-3 to TRBJ1-5; no definite D call. Sequencing input: blood, either unsorted or a sorted T cell fraction (not recorded which). CDR3 protein: CASCDSSYQPQHF. The CDR3 coding sequence is TGTGCCAGTTGCGATTCTTCGTATCAGCCCCAGCATTTT.